This T cell receptor (beta chain) was identified during a study of identifying expanded T cells in peripheral blood. This clone was seen once. Its target is not known. Healthy donors had no documented immune events, such as infections, while sampled. Method: immunoSEQ multiplex PCR; TCRdb's copy keeps in-frame clones and lacks some. The sample holds roughly 120,000 clones, about 87% seen once. Study outcomes and limitations: Roughly 1.2 clones differed between technical replicates, versus approximately 16 and 19 over time. Clone count variance between roughly 2-week samples rose with total template count.

CDR3 length equals 14 residues. In germline, CDR1 is SQVTM, CDR2 ANQGSEA. The junction had 12 bases not matched to a gene; V was cut back by 0 bases and J by 10 bases. The chain combines TRBV29-1 with TRBJ2-7; 7 bases fit TRBD1. Sequencing was carried out using blood. This clonotype was obtained from a person aged 18 to 70 in good health. CDR3 coding DNA: TGCAGCGTTGAAGACCCCACGGTACGGGACAGACAGTACTTC. Protein sequence: CSVEDPTVRDRQYF.